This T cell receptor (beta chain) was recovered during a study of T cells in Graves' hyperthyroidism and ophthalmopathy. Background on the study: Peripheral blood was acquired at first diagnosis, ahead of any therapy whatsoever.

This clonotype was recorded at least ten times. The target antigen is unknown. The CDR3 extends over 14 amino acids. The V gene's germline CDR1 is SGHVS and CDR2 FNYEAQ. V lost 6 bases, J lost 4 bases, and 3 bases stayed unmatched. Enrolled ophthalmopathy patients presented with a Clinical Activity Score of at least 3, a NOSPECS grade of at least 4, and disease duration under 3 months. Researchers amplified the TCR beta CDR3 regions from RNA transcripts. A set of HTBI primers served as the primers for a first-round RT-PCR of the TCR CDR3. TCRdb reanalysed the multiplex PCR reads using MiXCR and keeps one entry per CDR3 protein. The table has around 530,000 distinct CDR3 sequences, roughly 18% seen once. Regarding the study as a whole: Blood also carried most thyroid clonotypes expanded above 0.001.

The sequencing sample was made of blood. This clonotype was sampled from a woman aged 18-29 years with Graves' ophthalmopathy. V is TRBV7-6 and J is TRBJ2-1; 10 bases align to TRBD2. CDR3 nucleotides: TGTGCCAGCAGAGCTAGCGGGGGTTACAATGAGCAGTTCTTC. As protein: CASRASGGYNEQFF.